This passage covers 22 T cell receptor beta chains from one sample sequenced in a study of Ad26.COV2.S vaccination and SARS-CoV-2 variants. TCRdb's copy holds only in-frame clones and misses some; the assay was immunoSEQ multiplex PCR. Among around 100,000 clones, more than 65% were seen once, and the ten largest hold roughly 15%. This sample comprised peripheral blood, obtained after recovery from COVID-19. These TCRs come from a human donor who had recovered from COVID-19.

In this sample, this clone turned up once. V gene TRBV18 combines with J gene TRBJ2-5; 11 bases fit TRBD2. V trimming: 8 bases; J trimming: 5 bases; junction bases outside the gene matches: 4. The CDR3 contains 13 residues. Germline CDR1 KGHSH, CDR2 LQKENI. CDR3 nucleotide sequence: TGTGCCAGCCAGACTAGCGGGAAGGAGACCCAGTACTTC. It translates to CASQTSGKETQYF.

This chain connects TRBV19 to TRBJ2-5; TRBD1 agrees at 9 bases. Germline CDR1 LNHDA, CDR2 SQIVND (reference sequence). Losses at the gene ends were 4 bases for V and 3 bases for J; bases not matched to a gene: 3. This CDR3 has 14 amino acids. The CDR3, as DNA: TGTGCCAGTAGTAAGGGACAGGGAGAAGAGACCCAGTACTTC. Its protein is CASSKGQGEETQYF.

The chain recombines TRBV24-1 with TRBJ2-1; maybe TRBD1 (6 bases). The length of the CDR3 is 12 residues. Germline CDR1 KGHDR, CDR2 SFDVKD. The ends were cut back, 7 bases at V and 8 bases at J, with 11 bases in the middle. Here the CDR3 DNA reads TGTGCCACCAGAGGGGGTCCCCATGAGCAGTTCTTC. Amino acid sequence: CATRGGPHEQFF.

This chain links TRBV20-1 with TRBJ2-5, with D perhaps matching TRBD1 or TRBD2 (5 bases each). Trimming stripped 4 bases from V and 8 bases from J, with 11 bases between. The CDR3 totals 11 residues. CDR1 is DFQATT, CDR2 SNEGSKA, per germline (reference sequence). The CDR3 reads CSAIRGETQYF. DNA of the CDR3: TGCAGTGCTATCCGAGGGGAAACCCAGTACTTC.

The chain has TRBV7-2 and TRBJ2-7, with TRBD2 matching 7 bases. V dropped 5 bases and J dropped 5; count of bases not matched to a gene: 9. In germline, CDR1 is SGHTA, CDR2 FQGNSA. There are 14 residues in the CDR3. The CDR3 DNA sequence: TGTGCCAGCAGCCCCAGGGAGGGCCACCACGAGCAGTACTTC. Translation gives CASSPREGHHEQYF.

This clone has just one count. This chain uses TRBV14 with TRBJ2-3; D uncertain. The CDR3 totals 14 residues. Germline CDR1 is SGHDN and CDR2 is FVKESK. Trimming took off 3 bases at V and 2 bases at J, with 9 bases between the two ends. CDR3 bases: TGTGCCAGCAGCCAGAGGTCTCACACAGATACGCAGTATTTT. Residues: CASSQRSHTDTQYF.

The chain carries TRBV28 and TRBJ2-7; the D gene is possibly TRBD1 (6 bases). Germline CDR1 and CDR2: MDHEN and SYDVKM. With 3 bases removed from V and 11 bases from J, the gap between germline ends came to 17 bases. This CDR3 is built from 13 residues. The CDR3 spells CASSFPQGPREYF. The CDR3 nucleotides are TGTGCCAGCAGTTTTCCCCAGGGGCCTAGGGAGTACTTC.

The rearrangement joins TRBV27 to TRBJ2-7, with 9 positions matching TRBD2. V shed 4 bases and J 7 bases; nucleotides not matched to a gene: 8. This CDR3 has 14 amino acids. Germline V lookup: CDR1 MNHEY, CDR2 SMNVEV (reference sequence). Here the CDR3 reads CASSSGLAGGEQYF. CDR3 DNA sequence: TGTGCCAGCAGTTCGGGACTAGCAGGTGGAGAGCAGTACTTC.

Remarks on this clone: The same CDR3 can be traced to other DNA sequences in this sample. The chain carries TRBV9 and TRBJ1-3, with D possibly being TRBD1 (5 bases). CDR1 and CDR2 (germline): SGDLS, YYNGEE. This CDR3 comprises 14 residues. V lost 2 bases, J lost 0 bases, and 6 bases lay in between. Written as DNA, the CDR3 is TGTGCCAGCAGCGTGACAGACTCTGGAAACACCATATATTTT. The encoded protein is CASSVTDSGNTIYF.

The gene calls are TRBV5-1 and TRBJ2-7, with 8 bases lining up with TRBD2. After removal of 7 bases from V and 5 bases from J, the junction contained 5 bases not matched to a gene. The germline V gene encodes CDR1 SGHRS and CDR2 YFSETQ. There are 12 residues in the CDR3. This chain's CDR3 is CASSSRGDEQYF. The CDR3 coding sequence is TGCGCCAGCTCCTCGCGGGGGGACGAGCAGTACTTC.

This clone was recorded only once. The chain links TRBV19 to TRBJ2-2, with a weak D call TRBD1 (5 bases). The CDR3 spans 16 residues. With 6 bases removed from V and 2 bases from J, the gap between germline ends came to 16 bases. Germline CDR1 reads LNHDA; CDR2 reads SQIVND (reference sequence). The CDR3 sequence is CASSSAGYGNTGELFF. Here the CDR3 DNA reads TGTGCCAGTAGCTCAGCAGGGTATGGTAACACCGGGGAGCTGTTTTTT.

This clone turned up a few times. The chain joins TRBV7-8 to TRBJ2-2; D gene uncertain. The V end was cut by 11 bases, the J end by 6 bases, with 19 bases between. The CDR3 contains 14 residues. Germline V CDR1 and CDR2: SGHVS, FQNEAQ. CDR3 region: CAQTSRVGAGELFF. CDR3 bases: TGTGCCCAAACCTCGCGTGTTGGGGCCGGGGAGCTGTTTTTT.

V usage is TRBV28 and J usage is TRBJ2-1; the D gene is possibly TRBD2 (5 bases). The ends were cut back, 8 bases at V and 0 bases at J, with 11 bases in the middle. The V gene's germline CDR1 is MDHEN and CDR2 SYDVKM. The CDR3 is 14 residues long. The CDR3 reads CASLDWPSYNEQFF. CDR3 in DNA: TGTGCCAGCTTGGACTGGCCCTCCTACAATGAGCAGTTCTTC. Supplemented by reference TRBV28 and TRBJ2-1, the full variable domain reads DVKVTQSSRYLVKRTGEKVFLECVQDMDHENMFWYRQDPGLGLRLIYFSYDVKMKEKGDIPEGYSVSREKKERFSLILESASTNQTSMYLCASLDWPSYNEQFFGPGTRLTVL.

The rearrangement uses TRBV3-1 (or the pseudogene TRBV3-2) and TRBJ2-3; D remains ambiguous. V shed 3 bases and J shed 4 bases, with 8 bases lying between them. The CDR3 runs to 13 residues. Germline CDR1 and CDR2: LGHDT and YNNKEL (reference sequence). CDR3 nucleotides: TGTGCCAGCAGCCACCATGGCGCAGATACGCAGTATTTT. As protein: CASSHHGADTQYF.

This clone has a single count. In nucleotides, the CDR3 is TGCGCCAGCAGCCAAGAGGACAGCTTCAATCAGCCCCAGCATTTT. This sequence encodes CASSQEDSFNQPQHF. V gene TRBV4-1 combines with J gene TRBJ1-5; D is possibly TRBD1 (6 bases). The germline V and J ends were trimmed by 0 bases and 3 bases, with 9 bases remaining between them. Germline V gene data show CDR1 as MGHRA and CDR2 as YSYEKL. The CDR3 contains 15 residues.

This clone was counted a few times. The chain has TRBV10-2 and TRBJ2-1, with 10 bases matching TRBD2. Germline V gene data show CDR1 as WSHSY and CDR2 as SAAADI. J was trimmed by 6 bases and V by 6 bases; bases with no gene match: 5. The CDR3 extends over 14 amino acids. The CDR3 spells CASRGLAPLNEQFF. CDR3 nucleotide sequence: TGCGCCAGCAGGGGACTAGCGCCCCTCAATGAGCAGTTCTTC.

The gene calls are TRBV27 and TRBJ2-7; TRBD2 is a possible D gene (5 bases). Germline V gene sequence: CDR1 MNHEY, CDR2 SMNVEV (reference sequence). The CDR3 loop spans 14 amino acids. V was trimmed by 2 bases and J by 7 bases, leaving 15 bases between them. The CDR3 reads CASSLTGTLWEQYF. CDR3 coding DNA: TGTGCCAGCAGTTTAACGGGAACCCTCTGGGAGCAGTACTTC.

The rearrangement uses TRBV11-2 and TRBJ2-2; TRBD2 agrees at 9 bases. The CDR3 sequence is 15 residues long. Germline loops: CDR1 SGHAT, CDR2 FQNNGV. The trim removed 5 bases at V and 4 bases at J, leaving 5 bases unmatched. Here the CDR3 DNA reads TGTGCCAGCAGCAAGACTAGCGGAACCACCGGGGAGCTGTTTTTT. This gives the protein CASSKTSGTTGELFF.

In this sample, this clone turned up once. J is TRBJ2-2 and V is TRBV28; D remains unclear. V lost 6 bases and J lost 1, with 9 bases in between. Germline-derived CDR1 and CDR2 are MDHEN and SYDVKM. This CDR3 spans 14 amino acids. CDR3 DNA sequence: TGTGCCAGCAGGCCAACGTTGAACACCGGGGAGCTGTTTTTT. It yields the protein CASRPTLNTGELFF.

Written as DNA, the CDR3 is TGTGCCAGCAGCTTCGGGACAGGGCAGTCCGGGGAGCTGTTTTTT. It codes for CASSFGTGQSGELFF. The genes are TRBV7-8 and TRBJ2-2; 9 bases fit TRBD1. The V gene's germline CDR1 is SGHVS and CDR2 FQNEAQ. The CDR3 has 15 amino acids. The V segment lost 3 bases and the J segment 6 bases; nucleotides outside the gene matches: 5.

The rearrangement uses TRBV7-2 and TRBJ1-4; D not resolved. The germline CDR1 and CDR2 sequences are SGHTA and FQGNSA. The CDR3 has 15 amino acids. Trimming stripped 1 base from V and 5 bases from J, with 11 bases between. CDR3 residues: CASSLDARGNEKLFF. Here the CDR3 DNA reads TGTGCCAGCAGCTTAGACGCCCGTGGGAATGAAAAACTGTTTTTT.

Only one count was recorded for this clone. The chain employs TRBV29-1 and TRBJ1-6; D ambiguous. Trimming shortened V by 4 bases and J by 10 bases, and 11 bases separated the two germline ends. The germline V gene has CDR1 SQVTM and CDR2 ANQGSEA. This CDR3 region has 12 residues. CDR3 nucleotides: TGCAGCGTTGGAGACTTCGGATCACCCCTCCACTTT. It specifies CSVGDFGSPLHF.